This TCR beta chain originates from a study of liver allograft versus peripheral blood T cells. Study-wide background: Intrahepatic T cell receptor repertoires from transplanted livers were compared against repertoires in recipients' peripheral blood. The study's findings and limits: Intragraft T cell receptor repertoires of liver allografts were reported to differ from peripheral blood repertoires.

Sample share makes this clonotype medium-sized. Antigen unknown. TCRdb redid the calling of the reads with MiXCR, one entry per CDR3 protein. The sample includes just over 8,500 distinct CDR3 sequences, around 15% of them seen just once. V was cut by 5 bases and J by 7 bases, with 18 bases left in between. CDR3 length: 14 residues. CDR1 and CDR2 from the germline V gene are MNHEY and SVGAGI. This rearrangement joins TRBV6-5 to TRBJ2-7, with D tentatively TRBD1 (5 bases). The receptor comes from a human patient who had a liver transplant. The graft donor may account for some of the T cells. The CDR3 reads CASSALGQGVEQYF. CDR3 in DNA: TGTGCCAGCAGTGCCCTTGGGCAGGGCGTTGAGCAGTACTTC.